The clone carrying this TCR beta chain was seen ten or more times. Its antigen remains unknown. These data originate in a study of CD8 T cells in ankylosing spondylitis. TCRdb re-analysed the 5' RACE reads in MiXCR, keeping a single row per CDR3 protein. The sample records tens of thousands of distinct CDR3 sequences, over 4% being singletons. Findings of the study overall: CD8+ by phenotype, disease-linked clones were relatively rare in peripheral blood. Blood from ankylosing spondylitis patients appeared to carry a characteristic roughly eight-variant TCR beta motif.

This CDR3 region has 12 residues. Looked up from germline, CDR1 is KGHDR and CDR2 is SFDVKD. V was clipped by 7 bases and J by 10 bases, with 13 bases between them. The TCR comes from a male donor with ankylosing spondylitis or in good health (not recorded which). The sample comprised blood, either unsorted or a sorted T cell fraction (not recorded which). The chain uses TRBV24-1 and TRBJ2-1, with D possibly TRBD1 on 5 matching bases. CDR3 amino acids: CATSQGFGEQFF. For the CDR3, the DNA is TGTGCCACCAGCCAGGGCTTTGGGGAGCAGTTCTTC.